This T cell receptor (beta chain) comes out of a study of blood T cell repertoires in COVID-19. About the research overall: The United States, Italy and Spain were the sources of the acute and convalescent COVID-19 samples. PBMCs, B-cell-depleted T cells, or T cells provided the cDNA or gDNA that made up the material.

Per the original data handling: Estimated nucleated cell counts came from reference gene primer amplification. Sequencing was performed with immunoSEQ multiplex PCR; in TCRdb, only in-frame clones are kept and a portion is missing. That table furnishes V, J and clone size, whereas the DNA furnished D and trimming. The sample yields over 110,000 clones, more than 60% seen once. This CDR3 is 15 amino acids long. The ends lost 7 bases at V and 8 bases at J; junction bases unmatched: 14. Germline CDR1 and CDR2: MDHEN and SYDVKM. The genes are TRBV28 and TRBJ2-1; the match to TRBD2 covers 7 bases. The clonotype was recovered from a man older than 75 with acute or convalescent COVID-19. The sample comprised peripheral blood. The DNA of the CDR3 is TGTGCCAGCACTCTCCCCGGACTAGTTGGCGATGAGCAGTTCTTC. Protein product: CASTLPGLVGDEQFF.